What follows describes a single T cell receptor beta chain. Its antigen is currently unknown. This CDR3 comprises 17 residues. Per the germline V gene, CDR1 is SGHRS and CDR2 is YFSETQ. V shed 0 bases and J shed 1 base, with 11 bases lying between them. This entry is derived from a study of PD-1 blockade in classical Hodgkin lymphoma. Turning to the study itself: Patients were treated with nivolumab at 3 mg/kg, and this was given intravenously every 2 weeks. General observations from the study: The diversity seen at baseline in complete responders resembled that of newly diagnosed patients.

As to time point: cycle 4 day 1 (C4D1), after 5 to 7 weeks of nivolumab. All patients experienced relapse after autologous stem cell transplantation, and brentuximab vedotin exposure was variable. Some clones are missing from TCRdb's copy, which holds only in-frame ones; the method was immunoSEQ multiplex PCR. The table lists 64,000 or so clones, just over 90% of them singletons, with around 8% in the top ten. Sample: peripheral blood mononuclear cells (PBMCs), taken before the fourth cycle of nivolumab. This receptor was obtained from a human donor with classical Hodgkin lymphoma. V usage is TRBV5-1 and J usage is TRBJ1-6; TRBD1 is a possible D gene (6 bases). CDR3 residues: CASSLETGGSYNSPLHF. CDR3 in DNA: TGCGCCAGCAGCTTGGAGACAGGAGGTTCCTATAATTCACCCCTCCACTTT.